This T cell receptor beta chain was sequenced during a study of beta chain features in type 1 diabetes. Germline-derived CDR1 and CDR2 are LNHDA and SQIVND (reference sequence). V gave up 9 bases and J gave up 4 bases; unmatched junction bases: 8. CDR3 length equals 15 residues. Sequencing targeted expressed TCRB transcripts, as all isolated RNA had been reverse transcribed. The repertoire was sequenced with immunoSEQ multiplex PCR; TCRdb's copy has only in-frame clones and lacks some. Altogether some 360,000 clones are present, about 20% being singletons, with the ten largest covering approximately 0.046%. This clone was observed a few times.

The sample taken for sequencing was naive CD4+ T cells from blood. The chain links TRBV19 to TRBJ1-5; 11 nucleotides agree with TRBD1. The sequence was obtained from a woman aged 18-35 years in good health. CDR3 residues: CARGQGAGKNQPQHF. CDR3 in DNA: TGTGCCAGAGGACAGGGGGCAGGTAAGAATCAGCCCCAGCATTTT.